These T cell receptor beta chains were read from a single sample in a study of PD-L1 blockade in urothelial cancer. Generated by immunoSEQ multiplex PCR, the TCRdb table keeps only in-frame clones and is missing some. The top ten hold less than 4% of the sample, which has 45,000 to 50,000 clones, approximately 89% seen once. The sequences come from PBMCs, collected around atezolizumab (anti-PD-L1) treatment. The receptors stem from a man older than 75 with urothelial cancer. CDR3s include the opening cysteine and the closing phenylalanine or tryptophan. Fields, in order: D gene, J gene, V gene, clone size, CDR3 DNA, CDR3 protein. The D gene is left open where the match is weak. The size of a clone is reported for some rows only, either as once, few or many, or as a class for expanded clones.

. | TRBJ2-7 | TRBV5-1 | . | TGCGCCAGCAGCCTAGATTCAGGGTTCTACGAGCAGTACTTC | CASSLDSGFYEQYF
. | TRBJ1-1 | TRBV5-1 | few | TGCGCCAGCAGCTTGGCCCCACTGAGGAACACTGAAGCTTTCTTT | CASSLAPLRNTEAFF
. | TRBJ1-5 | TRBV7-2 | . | TGTGCCAGCAGCTTAGCCCGGACATTTAATCAGCCCCAGCATTTT | CASSLARTFNQPQHF
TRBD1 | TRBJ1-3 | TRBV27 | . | TGTGCCAGCAGCCCCGGGACAGGGTCCGGAAACACCATATATTTT | CASSPGTGSGNTIYF
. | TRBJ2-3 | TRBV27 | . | TGTGCCAGCAGGAGGGCGTTTGATACGCAGTATTTT | CASRRAFDTQYF
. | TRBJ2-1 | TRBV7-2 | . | TGTGCCAGCAGCTTAGGGCAGGCAATTAACAATGAGCAGTTCTTC | CASSLGQAINNEQFF
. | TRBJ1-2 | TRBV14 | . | TGTGCCAGCAGCCAAGATCCGGGAGTTTATGGCTACACCTTC | CASSQDPGVYGYTF
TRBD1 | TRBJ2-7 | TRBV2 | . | TGTGCCAGCAGGAGAGACAGGGGGGGATCCTACGAGCAGTACTTC | CASRRDRGGSYEQYF
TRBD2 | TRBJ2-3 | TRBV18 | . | TGTGCCAGCTCACCGGGACTAGCGGGAGTCGTTAACACAGATACGCAGTATTTT | CASSPGLAGVVNTDTQYF
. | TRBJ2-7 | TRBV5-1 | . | TGCGCCAGCAGCTTGGTCCAGGGTACCTCCGAGCAGTACTTC | CASSLVQGTSEQYF
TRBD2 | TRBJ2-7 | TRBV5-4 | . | TGTGCCAGCAGCTCGGCCCGACTAGCAGGCTCCGAGCAGTACTTC | CASSSARLAGSEQYF
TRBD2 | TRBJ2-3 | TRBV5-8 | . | TGTGCCAGCAGCTTGACTAGCGTTAGCACAGATACGCAGTATTTT | CASSLTSVSTDTQYF
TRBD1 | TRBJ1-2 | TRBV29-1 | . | TGCAGCGTCCGGACAGGGGAGGAAGTGGGCTACACCTTC | CSVRTGEEVGYTF
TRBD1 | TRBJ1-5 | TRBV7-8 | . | TGTGCCAGCAGCCCGAGACAGGGGTGGAATCAGCCCCAGCATTTT | CASSPRQGWNQPQHF
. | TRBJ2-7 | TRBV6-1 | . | TGTGCCAGCAGTGCCAACTACGAGCAGTACTTC | CASSANYEQYF
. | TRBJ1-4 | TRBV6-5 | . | TGTGCCAGCAGTTACGGCCCGGGGGACTCGGGAAAACTGTTTTTT | CASSYGPGDSGKLFF
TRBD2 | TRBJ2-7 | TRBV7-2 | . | TGTGCCAGCAGCTCAGGCGCTAGCGGGAGGCCCCTTCTCTCCTACGAGCAGTACTTC | CASSSGASGRPLLSYEQYF
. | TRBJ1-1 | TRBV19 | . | TGTGCCACCTACAGGGAATGGGGGAACACTGAAGCTTTCTTT | CATYREWGNTEAFF
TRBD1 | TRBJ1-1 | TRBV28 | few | TGTGCCAGCAGTCCCCCGACAGGGATGAACACTGAAGCTTTCTTT | CASSPPTGMNTEAFF
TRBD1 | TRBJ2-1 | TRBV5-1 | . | TGCGCCAGCAGCCATGCCGGACAGGGGATCGATGAGCAGTTCTTC | CASSHAGQGIDEQFF
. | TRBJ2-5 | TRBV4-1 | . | TGCGCCAGCAGCCAAGATCGCGCACGAGGTAGCGCGAAAGAGACCCAGTACTTC | CASSQDRARGSAKETQYF
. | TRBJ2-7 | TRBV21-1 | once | TGTGCCAGCAGCAAAGGGGGCGGGAGGGCCTTTTCCTACGAGCAGTACTTC | CASSKGGGRAFSYEQYF
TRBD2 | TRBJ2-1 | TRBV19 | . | TGTGCCAGTAGTAAACTAGCGGGAGGGGAAAATGAGCAGTTCTTC | CASSKLAGGENEQFF
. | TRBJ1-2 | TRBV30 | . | TGTGCCTGGAGTGACCAGAACTATGGCTACACCTTC | CAWSDQNYGYTF
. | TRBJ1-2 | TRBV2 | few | TGTGCCAGCAGCGCAGGATCCCGGACAGACTATGGCTACACCTTC | CASSAGSRTDYGYTF
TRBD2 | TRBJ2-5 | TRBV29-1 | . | TGCAGCGTGGAGACCGGGACTAGCCAACAAGAGACCCAGTACTTC | CSVETGTSQQETQYF
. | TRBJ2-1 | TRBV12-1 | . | TGTGCCAGCAGCTTCGATCGACAGGGAGGCAATGAGCAGTTCTTC | CASSFDRQGGNEQFF
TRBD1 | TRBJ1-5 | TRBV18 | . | TGTGCCAGCTCACCGACGGACAGGGGGTGGAATCAGCCCCAGCATTTT | CASSPTDRGWNQPQHF
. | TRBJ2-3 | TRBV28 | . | TGTGCCAGCAGTTTCGGATCATGGCGGACAGATACGCAGTATTTT | CASSFGSWRTDTQYF
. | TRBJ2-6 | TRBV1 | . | TGCACCAGCAGACATGATTGTGCACAAAGTCGGGCCAACGTCCTGACTTTC | CTSRHDCAQSRANVLTF
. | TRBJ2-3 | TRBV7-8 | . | TGTGCCAGCAGCTTAACGGACTCAGATACGCAGTATTTT | CASSLTDSDTQYF
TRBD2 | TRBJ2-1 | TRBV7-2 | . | TGTGCCAGCAGCCAGACTAGCGGGATGGGTGGGTTCTTC | CASSQTSGMGGFF
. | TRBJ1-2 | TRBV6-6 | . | TGTGCCAGCAGTTCCACCGGGGGAAAGTATGGCTACACCTTC | CASSSTGGKYGYTF
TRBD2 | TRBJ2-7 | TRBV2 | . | TGTGCCAGCAGTGAGTCTAGCGGCCGCTACGAGCAGTACTTC | CASSESSGRYEQYF
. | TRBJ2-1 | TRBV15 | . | TGTGCCACCAGCAGAGTTGTGGGAGATGAGCAGTTCTTC | CATSRVVGDEQFF
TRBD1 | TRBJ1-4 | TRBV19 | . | TGTGCCAGCCTACCCGACAGGGGGCTTGGAAAACTGTTTTTT | CASLPDRGLGKLFF
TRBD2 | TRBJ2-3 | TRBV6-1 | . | TGTGCCAGCAGTAAAGGGAGGGCCACAGATACGCAGTATTTT | CASSKGRATDTQYF
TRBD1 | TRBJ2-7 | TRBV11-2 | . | TGTGCCAGCAGCTTGTTACAGGGGGCTCACTACGAGCAGTACTTC | CASSLLQGAHYEQYF
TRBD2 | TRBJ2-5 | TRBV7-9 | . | TGTGCCAGCAGCTTATCGCGTAGCGGGAGTGAGACCCAGTACTTC | CASSLSRSGSETQYF
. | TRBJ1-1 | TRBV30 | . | TGTGCCTGGAGTACCAGGGGTCGGGACACTGAAGCTTTCTTT | CAWSTRGRDTEAFF
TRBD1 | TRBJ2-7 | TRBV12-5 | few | TGTGCTAGTGGCACCGACAGGGGGCAACGGGACGAGCAGTACTTC | CASGTDRGQRDEQYF
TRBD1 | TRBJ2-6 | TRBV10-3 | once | TGTGCCACCCAGACAGGGGTCAGCTCTGGGGCCAACGTCCTGACTTTC | CATQTGVSSGANVLTF
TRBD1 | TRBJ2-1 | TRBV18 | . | TGTGCCAGCTCACCGGGACAGGGGGCCTACAATGAGCAGTTCTTC | CASSPGQGAYNEQFF
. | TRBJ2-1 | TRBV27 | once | TGTGCCAGCAGTATCCGGGAGAACAATGAGCAGTTCTTC | CASSIRENNEQFF
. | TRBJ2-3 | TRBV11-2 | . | TGTGCCAGCAGCTTAAGTGCGGGTGCGGCAGATACGCAGTATTTT | CASSLSAGAADTQYF
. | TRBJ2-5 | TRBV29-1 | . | TGCAGCGTTGTGCGGGGCACCCAACAAGAGACCCAGTACTTC | CSVVRGTQQETQYF
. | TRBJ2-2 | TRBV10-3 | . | TGTGCCATCAGTGATCGGGAAAAGGACACCGGGGAGCTGTTTTTT | CAISDREKDTGELFF
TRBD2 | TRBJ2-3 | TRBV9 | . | TGTGCCAGCAGCGTTCTAAGCGGGGGAAGCACAGATACGCAGTATTTT | CASSVLSGGSTDTQYF
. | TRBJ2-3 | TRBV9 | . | TGTGCCAGCAGCGTATCCGGGAACACAGATACGCAGTATTTT | CASSVSGNTDTQYF
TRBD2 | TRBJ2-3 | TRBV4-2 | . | TGTGCCAGCAGCCCGGGGGGGCAGAGCACAGATACGCAGTATTTT | CASSPGGQSTDTQYF
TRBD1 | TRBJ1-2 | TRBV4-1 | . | TGCGCCAGCAGCCAAGGGACAGGGGGCCGTGGCTACACCTTC | CASSQGTGGRGYTF
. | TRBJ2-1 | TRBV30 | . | TGTGCCTGGAGTCCGTCCAGCAATGAGCAGTTCTTC | CAWSPSSNEQFF
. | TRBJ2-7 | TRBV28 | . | TGTGCCAGCAGCGCGCCCGGGGGTGGATACGAGCAGTACTTC | CASSAPGGGYEQYF
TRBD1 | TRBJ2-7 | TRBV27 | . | TGTGCCAGCAGTGGAGGGACAGGGGGCTACGAGCAGTACTTC | CASSGGTGGYEQYF
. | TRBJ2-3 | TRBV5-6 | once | TGTGCCAGCAGCTTTCCGGGAATAGATACGCAGTATTTT | CASSFPGIDTQYF
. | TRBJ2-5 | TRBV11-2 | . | TGTGCCAGCAGCTTAGGCTTCTCTTTTCCCCCTAAAGGAGGAGAGACCCAGTACTTC | CASSLGFSFPPKGGETQYF
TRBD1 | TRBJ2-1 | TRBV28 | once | TGTGCCAGCAGTGAAGCCACAGGGGGCGCATCCAATGAGCAGTTCTTC | CASSEATGGASNEQFF
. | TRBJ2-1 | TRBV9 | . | TGTGCCAGCAGCGTTAGCTGGGCTAGCGCATACTCCTACAATGAGCAGTTCTTC | CASSVSWASAYSYNEQFF